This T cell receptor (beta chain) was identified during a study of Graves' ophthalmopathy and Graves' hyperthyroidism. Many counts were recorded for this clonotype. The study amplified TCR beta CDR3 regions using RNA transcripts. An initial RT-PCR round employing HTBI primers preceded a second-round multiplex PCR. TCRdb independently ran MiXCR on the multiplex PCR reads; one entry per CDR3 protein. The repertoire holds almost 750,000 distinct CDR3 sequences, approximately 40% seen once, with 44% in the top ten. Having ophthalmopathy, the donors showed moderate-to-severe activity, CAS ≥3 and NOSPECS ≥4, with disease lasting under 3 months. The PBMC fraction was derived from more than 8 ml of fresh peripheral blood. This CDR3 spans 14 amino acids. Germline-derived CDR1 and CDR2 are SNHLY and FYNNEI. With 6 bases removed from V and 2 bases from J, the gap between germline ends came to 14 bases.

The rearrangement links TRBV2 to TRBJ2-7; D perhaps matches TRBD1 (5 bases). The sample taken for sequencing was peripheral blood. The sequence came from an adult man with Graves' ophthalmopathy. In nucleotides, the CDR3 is TGTGCCAGCAGCCTAGGGGCAATAGCCTACGAGCAGTACTTC. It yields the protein CASSLGAIAYEQYF.